The TCR beta chain under discussion was sequenced for a study of cytomegalovirus exposure and HLA in healthy donors. General study points: In the roughly 120 validation repertoires, a later analysis found that first-cohort TCR clusters tended to co-occur.

Comment on this clone: The antigen is not known.

Generated by immunoSEQ multiplex PCR, the TCRdb table keeps only in-frame clones and is missing some. The repertoire has 250,000 or so clones, roughly 87% of them found once; the top ten carry 9.5% to 15%. This CDR3 region has 13 residues. J was trimmed by 5 bases and V by 4 bases; bases with no gene match: 4. Germline V gene sequence: CDR1 SGHDN, CDR2 FVKESK. The chain recombines TRBV14 with TRBJ1-1, with 7 bases that match TRBD1. Specimen: PBMCs. This sequence originates from a man between 18 and 35 years old in good health and CMV-seropositive. The CDR3 nucleotides read TGTGCCAGCAGCCCTAACAGGGGAACTGAAGCTTTCTTT. It codes for CASSPNRGTEAFF.